Below are 5 T cell receptor beta chains sequenced from a single sample in a study of T cell responses to AZD1222 COVID-19 vaccine. This table comes from immunoSEQ multiplex PCR, and its TCRdb copy is limited to in-frame clones, with some not included. The data contain 95,000 to 150,000 clones, around nine tenths of them seen just once; the ten biggest clones take up 1% to 1.5%. The source material was peripheral blood, sampled on day 0 of AZD1222 vaccination. Receptor source: an adult in good health.

J is TRBJ1-6 and V is TRBV23-1, with D perhaps TRBD1 (5 bases). TRBV23-1 is noted as an ORF with a role that remains uncertain. The V end was cut by 11 bases, the J end by 7 bases, with 6 bases between. CDR3 size: 10 residues. For the CDR3, the DNA is TGCGCCTGGACAAATTCACCCCTCCACTTT. Translating gives CAWTNSPLHF.

The chain is built from TRBV6-5 and TRBJ1-2; 7 bases agree with TRBD1. The CDR3 loop spans 14 amino acids. Germline V CDR1 and CDR2: MNHEY, SVGAGI. The V segment lost 4 bases and the J segment 5 bases; nucleotides outside the gene matches: 7. CDR3 DNA sequence: TGTGCCAGCAGTTGGCACCGGGACAGTTATGGCTACACCTTC. Translated: CASSWHRDSYGYTF.

The J gene is TRBJ2-2, the V gene TRBV3-1 (or the pseudogene TRBV3-2), with 11 bases matching TRBD2. From germline, CDR1 is LGHDT and CDR2 YNNKEL (reference sequence). J gave up 1 base and V 0 bases, and 10 bases lay outside the gene matches. This CDR3 has 20 residues. CDR3 nucleotide sequence: TGTGCCAGCAGCCAAGATACCCCACGAACTAGCGGGAGGAACACCGGGGAGCTGTTTTTT. Encoded protein: CASSQDTPRTSGRNTGELFF.

This clone has just a few counts. V gene TRBV5-1 combines with J gene TRBJ2-1; 9 positions match TRBD1. V lost 4 bases to trimming and J lost 7 bases; unmatched junction nucleotides: 6. The CDR3 is 14 amino acids. Germline lookup yields CDR1 SGHRS and CDR2 YFSETQ. The CDR3 loop reads CASSRDRELNEQFF. CDR3 bases: TGCGCCAGCAGCCGGGACAGGGAATTGAATGAGCAGTTCTTC.

The gene calls are TRBV4-1 and TRBJ1-4, with no clear D. The germline gives CDR1 MGHRA, CDR2 YSYEKL. The CDR3 totals 16 residues. The germline V and J ends were trimmed by 0 bases and 8 bases, with 16 bases remaining between them. CDR3 loop: CASSQDGGRAKEKLFF. CDR3 DNA sequence: TGCGCCAGCAGCCAAGATGGTGGCCGGGCGAAGGAAAAACTGTTTTTT.